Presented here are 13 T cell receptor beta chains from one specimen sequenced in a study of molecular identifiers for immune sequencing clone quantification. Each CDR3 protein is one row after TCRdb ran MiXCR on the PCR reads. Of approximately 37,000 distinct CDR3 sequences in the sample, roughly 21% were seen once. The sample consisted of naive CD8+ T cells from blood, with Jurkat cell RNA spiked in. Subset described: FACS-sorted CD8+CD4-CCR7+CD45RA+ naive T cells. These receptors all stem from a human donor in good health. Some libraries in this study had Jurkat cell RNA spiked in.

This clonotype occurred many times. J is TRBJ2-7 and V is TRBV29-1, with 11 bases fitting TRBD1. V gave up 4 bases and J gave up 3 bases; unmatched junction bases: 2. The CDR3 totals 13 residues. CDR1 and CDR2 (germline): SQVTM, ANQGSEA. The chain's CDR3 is CSVVGQGVYEQYF. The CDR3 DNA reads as TGCAGCGTTGTGGGACAGGGGGTCTACGAGCAGTACTTC.

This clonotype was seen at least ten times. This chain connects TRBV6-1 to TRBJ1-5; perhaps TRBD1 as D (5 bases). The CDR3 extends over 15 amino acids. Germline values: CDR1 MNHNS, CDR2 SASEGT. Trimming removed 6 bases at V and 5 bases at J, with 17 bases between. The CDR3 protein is CASSPPIGGDQPQHF. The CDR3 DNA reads TGTGCCAGCAGCCCTCCGATTGGAGGGGATCAGCCCCAGCATTTT.

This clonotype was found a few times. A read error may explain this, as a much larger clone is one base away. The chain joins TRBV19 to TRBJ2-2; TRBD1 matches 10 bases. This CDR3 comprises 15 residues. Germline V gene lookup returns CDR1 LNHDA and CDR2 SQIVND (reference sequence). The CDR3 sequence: CASSPGQGYTRELFF. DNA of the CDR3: TGTGCCAGTAGTCCGGGACAGGGGTACACCAGGGAGCTGTTTTTT.

CDR3 sequence (DNA): TGTGCCAGCAGCCTACTAGGGCGGCGGGATCCAGATACGCAGTATTTT. Translation gives CASSLLGRRDPDTQYF. The rearrangement links TRBV7-2 to TRBJ2-3; tentative D call: TRBD2 (6 bases). This CDR3 contains 16 residues. V was clipped by 5 bases and J by 4 bases, with 19 bases between them. CDR1 is SGHTA, CDR2 FQGNSA, per germline.

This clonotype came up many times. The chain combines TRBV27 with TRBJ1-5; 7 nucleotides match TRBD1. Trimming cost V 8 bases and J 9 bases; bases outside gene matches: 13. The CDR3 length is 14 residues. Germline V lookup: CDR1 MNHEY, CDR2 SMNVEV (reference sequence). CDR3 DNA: TGTGCCAGCTCCCCAGGGGGGGCGCGATGGCCCCAGCATTTT. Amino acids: CASSPGGARWPQHF.

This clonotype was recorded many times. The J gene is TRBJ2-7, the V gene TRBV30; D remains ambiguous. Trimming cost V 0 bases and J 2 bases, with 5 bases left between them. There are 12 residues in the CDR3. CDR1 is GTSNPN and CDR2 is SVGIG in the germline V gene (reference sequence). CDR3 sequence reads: CAWSVVPYEQYF. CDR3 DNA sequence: TGTGCCTGGAGTGTGGTCCCCTACGAGCAGTACTTC.

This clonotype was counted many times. The CDR3 region is CAITGTGHNQPQHF. Here the CDR3 DNA reads TGTGCCATCACGGGGACAGGCCATAATCAGCCCCAGCATTTT. The V and J genes are TRBV10-3 and TRBJ1-5; 8 bases match TRBD1. V trimming: 7 bases; J trimming: 4 bases; junction bases outside the gene matches: 6. The CDR3 totals 14 residues. Germline CDR1 is ENHRY and CDR2 is SYGVKD.

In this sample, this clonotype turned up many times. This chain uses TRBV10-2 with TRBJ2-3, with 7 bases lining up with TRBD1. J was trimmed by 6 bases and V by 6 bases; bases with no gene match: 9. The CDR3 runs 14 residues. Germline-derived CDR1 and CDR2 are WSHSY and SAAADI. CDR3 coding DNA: TGCGCCAGCAGCGAACAGGGGCTCTCCGATACGCAGTATTTT. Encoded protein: CASSEQGLSDTQYF.

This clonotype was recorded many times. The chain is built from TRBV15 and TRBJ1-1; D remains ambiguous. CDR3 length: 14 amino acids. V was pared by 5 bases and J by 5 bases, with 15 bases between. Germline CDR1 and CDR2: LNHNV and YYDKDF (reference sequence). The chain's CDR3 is CATSPVLGRTEAFF. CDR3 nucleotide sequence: TGTGCCACCAGCCCCGTTTTAGGGCGAACTGAAGCTTTCTTT. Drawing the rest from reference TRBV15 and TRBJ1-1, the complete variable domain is DAMVIQNPRYQVTQFGKPVTLSCSQTLNHNVMYWYQQKSSQAPKLLFHYYDKDFNNEADTPDNFQSRRPNTSFCFLDIRSPGLGDTAMYLCATSPVLGRTEAFFGQGTRLTVV.

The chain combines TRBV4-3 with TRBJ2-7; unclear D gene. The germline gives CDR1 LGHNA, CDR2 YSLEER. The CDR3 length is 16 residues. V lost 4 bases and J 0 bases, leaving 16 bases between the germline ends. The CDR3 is CASSRGPAGSSYEQYF. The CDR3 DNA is TGCGCCAGCAGCCGAGGTCCGGCCGGAAGCTCCTACGAGCAGTACTTC.

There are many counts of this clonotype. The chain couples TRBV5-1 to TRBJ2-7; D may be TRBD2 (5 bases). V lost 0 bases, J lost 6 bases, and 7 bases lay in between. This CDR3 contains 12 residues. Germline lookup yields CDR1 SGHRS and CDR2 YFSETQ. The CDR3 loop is CASSLVSGEQYF. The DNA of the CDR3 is TGCGCCAGCAGCTTGGTGAGCGGCGAGCAGTACTTC.

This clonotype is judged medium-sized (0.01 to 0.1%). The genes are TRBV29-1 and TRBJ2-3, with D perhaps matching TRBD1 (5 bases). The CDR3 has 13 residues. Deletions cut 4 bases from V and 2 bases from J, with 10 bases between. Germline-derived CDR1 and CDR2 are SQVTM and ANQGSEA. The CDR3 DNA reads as TGCAGCGTTGTGGGGCCTGACACAGATACGCAGTATTTT. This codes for CSVVGPDTDTQYF.

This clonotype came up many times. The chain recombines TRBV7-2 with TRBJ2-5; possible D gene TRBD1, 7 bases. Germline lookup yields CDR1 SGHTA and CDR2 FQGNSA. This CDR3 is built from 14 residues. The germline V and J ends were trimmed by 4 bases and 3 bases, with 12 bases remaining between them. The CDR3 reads CASSSGGGEETQYF. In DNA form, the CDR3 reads TGTGCCAGCAGCTCCGGAGGGGGCGAAGAGACCCAGTACTTC.